This T cell receptor (beta chain) was obtained from a study of cytomegalovirus exposure and HLA in healthy donors. Primers for the PCR totalled 60 Vbeta and 13 Jbeta. Libraries were prepared by immunoSEQ multiplex PCR; TCRdb keeps only in-frame clonotypes and omits some of them. The sample lists roughly 60,000 clones, approximately 77% occurring once. This CDR3 is built from 15 residues. The V segment lost 2 bases and the J segment 3 bases; nucleotides outside the gene matches: 4. Germline loops: CDR1 LGHNA, CDR2 YSLEER. The sequence derives from a woman aged 40 to 50 in good health and CMV-seropositive. The chain joins TRBV4-3 to TRBJ1-1, with 9 bases identical to TRBD1. Sequenced material: PBMCs. The CDR3 nucleotides read TGCGCCAGCAGCCAACCCGGGACAGGGTACACTGAAGCTTTCTTT. As protein: CASSQPGTGYTEAFF.